The 10 T cell receptor beta chains below come from one sample, sequenced in a study of OX40 agonist ivuxolimab in advanced cancers. Only in-frame clones appear in the TCRdb table, and some are missing; sequencing was by immunoSEQ multiplex PCR. This sample yields about 100,000 clones, of which roughly 90% are seen a single time; 0.54% belongs to the top ten. The sequencing here drew on CD4+ or CD8+ T cells sorted from blood, taken in a trial of the OX40 agonist ivuxolimab. The receptors come from an adult with an advanced solid tumor such as melanoma, head and neck, liver or kidney cancer.

V and J are TRBV5-1 and TRBJ2-1; either TRBD1 or TRBD2 may fit D (5 bases each). The CDR3 length is 16 residues. Germline V gene lookup returns CDR1 SGHRS and CDR2 YFSETQ. V gave up 4 bases and J gave up 5 bases, with 19 bases separating them. CDR3 residues: CASSLGSGTVNNEQFF. The CDR3 nucleotides are TGCGCCAGCAGCCTGGGGTCAGGGACGGTTAACAATGAGCAGTTCTTC. Variable domain in full (rest from reference TRBV5-1 and TRBJ2-1): KAGVTQTPRYLIKTRGQQVTLSCSPISGHRSVSWYQQTPGQGLQFLFEYFSETQRNKGNFPGRFSGRQFSNSRSEMNVSTLELGDSALYLCASSLGSGTVNNEQFFGPGTRLTVL.

This chain connects TRBV4-3 to TRBJ2-7; 10 nucleotides match TRBD1. This CDR3 spans 14 amino acids. Trimming removed 5 bases from V and 9 bases from J; junction bases left unmatched: 10. From germline, CDR1 is LGHNA and CDR2 YSLEER. The CDR3 protein is CASSGGQGNRRQYF. DNA of the CDR3: TGCGCCAGCAGCGGGGGACAGGGGAACAGAAGGCAGTACTTC.

This chain links TRBV11-2 with TRBJ2-5; D gene unclear. The length of the CDR3 is 15 residues. The germline CDR1 and CDR2 sequences are SGHAT and FQNNGV. The V end was cut by 1 base, the J end by 2 bases, with 11 bases between. CDR3 in DNA: TGTGCCAGCAGCTTAGGTCTGGGCGGTCAAGAGACCCAGTACTTC. Protein: CASSLGLGGQETQYF.

The CDR3 region is CASSLGARAGGPYEQYF. The CDR3 nucleotides are TGCGCCAGCAGTCTCGGGGCTAGGGCAGGCGGACCTTACGAGCAGTACTTC. The chain uses TRBV23-1 and TRBJ2-7; D tentatively reads TRBD1 or TRBD2 (5 bases each). TRBV23-1 is noted as an ORF with a role that remains uncertain. The CDR3 is 17 amino acids. With 4 bases removed from V and 4 bases from J, the gap between germline ends came to 23 bases.

The chain carries TRBV7-2 and TRBJ2-3; 13 bases agree with TRBD2. From germline, CDR1 is SGHTA and CDR2 FQGNSA. V trimming: 3 bases; J trimming: 2 bases; junction bases outside the gene matches: 2. The CDR3 is made up of 16 amino acids. The CDR3 is CASSLGTSGTTDTQYF. The CDR3 nucleotides read TGTGCCAGCAGCTTGGGGACTAGCGGGACCACAGATACGCAGTATTTT.

V gene TRBV18 combines with J gene TRBJ2-7, with D maybe TRBD1 (5 bases). The CDR3 totals 12 residues. V was pared by 5 bases and J by 5 bases, with 10 bases between. Germline lookup yields CDR1 KGHSH and CDR2 LQKENI. CDR3 in amino acids: CASSKTADEQYF. CDR3 DNA sequence: TGTGCCAGCTCAAAGACAGCCGACGAGCAGTACTTC.

The rearrangement links TRBV11-3 to TRBJ2-5; TRBD2 agrees at 10 bases. V gave up 6 bases and J gave up 5 bases; unmatched junction bases: 6. The germline CDR1 and CDR2 sequences are SGHNT and YENEEA. The CDR3 is made up of 14 amino acids. The CDR3 DNA reads as TGTGCCAGCAGTCCTGGGACTAGCGCGGAGACCCAGTACTTC. Its translation: CASSPGTSAETQYF.

DNA of the CDR3: TGCGCCAGCAGCCAAGAACACTACACAGATACGCAGTATTTT. Translated, it gives CASSQEHYTDTQYF. V gene TRBV4-3 combines with J gene TRBJ2-3; no clear D. The CDR3 runs to 14 residues. Trimming left V 0 bases short and J 2 bases short, with 6 bases between. Looked up from germline, CDR1 is LGHNA and CDR2 is YSLEER.

The chain employs TRBV15 and TRBJ1-2, with 7 positions matching TRBD1. Losses at the gene ends were 3 bases for V and 4 bases for J; bases not matched to a gene: 2. The CDR3 extends over 13 amino acids. Germline CDR1 LNHNV, CDR2 YYDKDF (reference sequence). In DNA form, the CDR3 reads TGTGCCACCAGCAGCAGGGGGGGCTATGGCTACACCTTC. Protein: CATSSRGGYGYTF.

This rearrangement joins TRBV5-1 to TRBJ2-7; 13 bases fit TRBD2. Trimming took 0 bases from V and 7 from J; bases not matched to a gene: 7. CDR1 and CDR2 from the germline V gene are SGHRS and YFSETQ. This CDR3 is built from 16 residues. In DNA form, the CDR3 reads TGCGCCAGCAGCTTGGGAGGGACTAGCGGGATGGAAGAGCAGTACTTC. Translation: CASSLGGTSGMEEQYF.